These T cell receptor beta chains were read from a single sample in a study of blood T cell repertoires in COVID-19. Data came from immunoSEQ multiplex PCR; TCRdb stores just in-frame clones and leaves some out. The repertoire holds roughly 170,000 clones, with 70% to 80% as singletons. What was sequenced was peripheral blood. These receptors all stem from an older woman with COVID-19, enrolled during active disease. Each CDR3 is given with its conserved first and last residue. D genes are given only for firm matches. Clone size is not always given. Where it is, it says once, few, many or a class for expanded clones.

TRBJ1-1,TRBV19,-,-,TGTGCCAGTAGACAAGACAAAGACACTGAAGCTTTCTTT,CASRQDKDTEAFF
TRBJ2-1,TRBV11-1,-,-,TGTGCCAGCAGCTTAGTCAGGAACAATGAGCAGTTCTTC,CASSLVRNNEQFF
TRBJ1-6,TRBV3-1/TRBV3-2,-,many,TGTGCCAGCAGCCCGAGGACGGGGAATTCACCCCTCCACTTT,CASSPRTGNSPLHF
TRBJ2-1,TRBV5-8,-,-,TGTGCCAGCAGCTTTTGGGGAGGCAATGAGCAGTTCTTC,CASSFWGGNEQFF
TRBJ2-1,TRBV29-1,-,-,TGCAGCGTTGAAGTATTCCCCCGGTTGGAGCTCAATGAGCAGTTCTTC,CSVEVFPRLELNEQFF
TRBJ1-2,TRBV29-1,TRBD1,-,TGCAGCGTGGGAAACAGGGGAGGCTACACCTTC,CSVGNRGGYTF
TRBJ2-7,TRBV12-3/TRBV12-4,TRBD1,-,TGTGCCAGCACCCTGGGAGGACAGGGGTCCCAGTACTTC,CASTLGGQGSQYF
TRBJ1-2,TRBV5-4,-,-,TGTGCCAGCAGCTTTTCAGGAGGGGACTATGGCTACACCTTC,CASSFSGGDYGYTF
TRBJ2-7,TRBV27,-,-,TGTGCCAGCAGCCCGCGCAGGAACACCTACGAGCAGTACTTC,CASSPRRNTYEQYF
TRBJ2-7,TRBV5-1,-,-,TGCGCCAGCAGCACGCAAACAGGGTACGAGCAGTACTTC,CASSTQTGYEQYF
TRBJ1-5,TRBV4-1,-,few,TGCGCCAGCAGCCAAGTCCTCCAGGCCAATCAGCCCCAGCATTTT,CASSQVLQANQPQHF
TRBJ2-1,TRBV3-1/TRBV3-2,TRBD2,-,TGTGCCAGCAGCAGGCGGGAGCGCGATGAGCAGTTCTTC,CASSRRERDEQFF
TRBJ2-7,TRBV6-5,-,once,TGTGCCAGCAGTTACTCGAGTAGGGGCGAGCAGTACTTC,CASSYSSRGEQYF
TRBJ2-7,TRBV5-1,TRBD2,few,TGCGCCAGCAGGAACCGGGGGGGGGCGTCCGCCTACGAGCAGTACTTC,CASRNRGGASAYEQYF
TRBJ1-1,TRBV7-9,TRBD1,-,TGTGCCAGCAGCTTAGGCGTACAGGGGTTTGGTGAAGCTTTCTTT,CASSLGVQGFGEAFF
TRBJ2-5,TRBV14,-,-,TGTGCCAGCAGCCCCCTTGGGGGCGGGCCGTACCAAGAGACCCAGTACTTC,CASSPLGGGPYQETQYF
TRBJ1-1,TRBV29-1,TRBD1,-,TGCAGCGTAGCTCGGACAGGGAACACTGAAGCTTTCTTT,CSVARTGNTEAFF
TRBJ2-2,TRBV3-1/TRBV3-2,TRBD2,-,TGTGCCAGCAGCCAAAATCAGGTAGCGGGAGGGAGAACCGGGGAGCTGTTTTTT,CASSQNQVAGGRTGELFF
TRBJ2-2,TRBV13,TRBD2,-,TGTGCCAGCAGCTTAACCCCAACTAGCGGGGTGGGGTACACCGGGGAGCTGTTTTTT,CASSLTPTSGVGYTGELFF
TRBJ2-5,TRBV14,TRBD1,-,TGTGCCAGCAGCCAAGCCGGGACAGACACACAAGAGACCCAGTACTTC,CASSQAGTDTQETQYF
TRBJ1-3,TRBV30,TRBD1,-,TGTGCCTGGGGACAGGGAACTGGAAACACCATATATTTT,CAWGQGTGNTIYF
TRBJ2-1,TRBV12-3/TRBV12-4,TRBD2,once,TGTGCCTCCCTCAGCGGGAGTCTGGATGAGCAGTTCTTC,CASLSGSLDEQFF